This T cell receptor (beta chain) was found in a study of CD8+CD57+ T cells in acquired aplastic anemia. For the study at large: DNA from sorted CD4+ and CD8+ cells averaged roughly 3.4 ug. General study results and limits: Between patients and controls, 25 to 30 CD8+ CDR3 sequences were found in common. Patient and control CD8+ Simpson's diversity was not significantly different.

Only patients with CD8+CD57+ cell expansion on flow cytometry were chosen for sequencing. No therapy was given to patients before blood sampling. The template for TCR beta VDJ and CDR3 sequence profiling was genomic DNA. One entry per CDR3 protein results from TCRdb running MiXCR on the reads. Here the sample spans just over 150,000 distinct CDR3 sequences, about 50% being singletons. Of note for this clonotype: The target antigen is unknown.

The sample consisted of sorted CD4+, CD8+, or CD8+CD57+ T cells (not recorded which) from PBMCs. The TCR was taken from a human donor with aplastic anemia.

This CDR3 reads CATSDKPGRRGAATQYF. Here the CDR3 DNA reads TGTGCCACCAGTGATAAACCGGGACGGAGAGGGGCAGCTACGCAGTATTTT. The chain carries TRBV24-1 and TRBJ2-3; D could derive from TRBD1 or TRBD2 (5 bases each). Germline V lookup: CDR1 KGHDR, CDR2 SFDVKD. The CDR3 consists of 17 residues. The ends were cut back, 3 bases at V and 8 bases at J, with 23 bases in the middle.